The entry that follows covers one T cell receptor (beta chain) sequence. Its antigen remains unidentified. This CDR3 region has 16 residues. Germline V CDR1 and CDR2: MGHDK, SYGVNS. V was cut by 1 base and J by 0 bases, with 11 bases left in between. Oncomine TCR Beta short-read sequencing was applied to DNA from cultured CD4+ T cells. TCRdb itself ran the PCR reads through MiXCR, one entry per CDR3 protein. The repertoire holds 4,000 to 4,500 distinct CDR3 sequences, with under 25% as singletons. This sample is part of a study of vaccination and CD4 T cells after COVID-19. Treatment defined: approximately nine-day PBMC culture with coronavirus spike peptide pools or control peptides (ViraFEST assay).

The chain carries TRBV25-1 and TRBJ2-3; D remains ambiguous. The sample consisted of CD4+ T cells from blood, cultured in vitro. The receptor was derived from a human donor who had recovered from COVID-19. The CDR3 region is CASSEWEGFSTDTQYF. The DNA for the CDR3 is TGTGCCAGCAGTGAATGGGAAGGGTTTAGCACAGATACGCAGTATTTT. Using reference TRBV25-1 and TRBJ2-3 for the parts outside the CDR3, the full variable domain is EADIYQTPRYLVIGTGKKITLECSQTMGHDKMYWYQQDPGMELHLIHYSYGVNSTEKGDLSSESTVSRIRTEHFPLTLESARPSHTSQYLCASSEWEGFSTDTQYFGPGTRLTVL.